These 12 T cell receptor beta chains originate from one sample sequenced in a study of regulatory T cells in long-lasting Graves disease. Stated time point: newly diagnosed GD, antithyroid drugs for less than 3 months. From RNA extracted from PBMCs, the TCR library was made. Arm-PCR of CDR3 regions and iRepertoire HTBI primers were used to build TCR beta libraries. TCRdb redid the calling of the multiplex PCR reads with MiXCR, one entry per CDR3 protein. The sample yields 400,000 to 500,000 distinct CDR3 sequences, about 15% seen once. The sample was also linked to a second study, of T cells in Graves' hyperthyroidism and ophthalmopathy.

Here the sequenced sample was peripheral blood mononuclear cells (PBMCs), taken at new diagnosis, from a patient treated with antithyroid drugs. These receptors were taken from a woman aged 40 to 50 with Graves disease.

This clonotype was counted at least ten times. This chain joins TRBV20-1 and TRBJ2-5; possible D gene TRBD1, 5 bases. V was cut by 5 bases and J by 3 bases, with 7 bases left in between. Per germline, CDR1 DFQATT and CDR2 SNEGSKA (reference sequence). The CDR3 is 11 residues long. CDR3 in amino acids: CSAVREETQYF. The CDR3 bases are TGCAGTGCTGTCAGGGAAGAGACCCAGTACTTC.

Many counts were recorded for this clonotype. This chain joins TRBV5-1 and TRBJ1-1; D is ambiguous. The V and J ends lost 4 bases and 7 bases respectively, with 8 bases between them. This CDR3 is built from 11 residues. From germline, CDR1 is SGHRS and CDR2 YFSETQ. CDR3 residues: CASSNQGEAFF. The CDR3 region has the DNA TGCGCCAGCAGCAACCAAGGTGAAGCTTTCTTT.

This clonotype was observed a handful of times. The V call is TRBV27, the J call TRBJ2-2, with 7 bases matching TRBD2. The trim removed 2 bases at V and 2 bases at J, leaving 8 bases unmatched. Germline V CDR1 and CDR2: MNHEY, SMNVEV (reference sequence). This CDR3 is 17 amino acids long. CDR3 coding DNA: TGTGCCAGCAGTTTAGTAGCTAGCGGACTAAACACCGGGGAGCTGTTTTTT. It translates to CASSLVASGLNTGELFF.

There are many counts of this clonotype. V and J are TRBV19 and TRBJ2-7; tentative D call: TRBD1 (5 bases). This CDR3 region has 13 residues. Germline V gene lookup returns CDR1 LNHDA and CDR2 SQIVND (reference sequence). The V end was cut by 6 bases, the J end by 4 bases, with 13 bases between. In nucleotides, the CDR3 is TGTGCCAGTAGCGGAGCCCAGGGATACGAGCAGTACTTC. Translating gives CASSGAQGYEQYF.

The rearrangement uses TRBV6-1 and TRBJ2-6; 10 nucleotides agree with TRBD1. J was trimmed by 0 bases and V by 7 bases; bases with no gene match: 12. The germline V gene has CDR1 MNHNS and CDR2 SASEGT. The CDR3 contains 19 residues. This CDR3 reads CASTLLGTGDPSGANVLTF. The CDR3 coding sequence is TGTGCCAGCACCCTCTTGGGGACAGGGGACCCCTCTGGGGCCAACGTCCTGACTTTC.

This clonotype was observed at least ten times. This chain uses TRBV14 with TRBJ1-4; D might be TRBD1 (6 bases). The CDR3 covers 16 residues. V lost 3 bases and J 5 bases, leaving 16 bases between the germline ends. Per the germline V gene, CDR1 is SGHDN and CDR2 is FVKESK. CDR3 region: CASSHGDPGTNEKLFF. CDR3 coding DNA: TGTGCCAGCAGCCACGGAGATCCCGGGACAAATGAAAAACTGTTTTTT.

Many counts were recorded for this clonotype. J is TRBJ2-1 and V is TRBV10-3; the D is unclear. V was cut by 2 bases and J by 7 bases, with 18 bases left in between. CDR1 is ENHRY and CDR2 is SYGVKD in the germline V gene. CDR3 length equals 16 residues. CDR3 region: CAISEEAYTSLNEQFF. The CDR3, as DNA: TGTGCCATCAGTGAGGAGGCCTATACATCTTTGAATGAGCAGTTCTTC.

This clonotype came up a few times. V usage is TRBV20-1 and J usage is TRBJ2-5; 9 nucleotides agree with TRBD2. Germline CDR1 DFQATT, CDR2 SNEGSKA (reference sequence). Trimming at V came to 6 bases and at J to 1 base, leaving 9 bases not matched to a gene. The length of the CDR3 is 15 residues. The CDR3 loop reads CSASLAGTFQETQYF. CDR3 bases: TGCAGTGCCTCTCTAGCGGGGACCTTCCAAGAGACCCAGTACTTC.

CDR3 nucleotide sequence: TGTGCCAGCAGATATCCGGGACAGGGTTTCCGTGAGCAGTTCTTC. Its translation is CASRYPGQGFREQFF. V and J are TRBV28 and TRBJ2-1, with 9 nucleotides matching TRBD1. J was trimmed by 9 bases and V by 6 bases; bases with no gene match: 12. CDR3 length: 15 residues. Germline values: CDR1 MDHEN, CDR2 SYDVKM.

This clonotype was detected many times. The chain links TRBV29-1 to TRBJ2-7; D possibly matches TRBD1 or TRBD2 (6 bases each). The CDR3 contains 13 residues. Trimming took 2 bases from V and 0 from J, leaving 8 bases between them. Germline-derived CDR1 and CDR2 are SQVTM and ANQGSEA. This CDR3 is CSVETGASYEQYF. The CDR3 bases are TGCAGCGTTGAAACGGGGGCCTCCTACGAGCAGTACTTC.

Details on this clonotype: This may come from a read error, since a much larger clone is one base off. This rearrangement joins TRBV2 to TRBJ1-1; weak D call: TRBD1 (6 bases). Deletions cut 5 bases from V and 2 bases from J, with 12 bases between. This CDR3 comprises 14 residues. From germline, CDR1 is SNHLY and CDR2 FYNNEI. DNA of the CDR3: TGTGCCAGCAGTCGGACGGACAGAAACACTGAAGCTTTCTTT. It is translated as CASSRTDRNTEAFF.

The chain combines TRBV19 with TRBJ2-7; D might be TRBD1 or TRBD2, each matching 7 bases. CDR3 length: 16 amino acids. Between the trimmed V and J ends, which lost 4 bases and 3 bases, there was a span of 19 bases. CDR1 LNHDA and CDR2 SQIVND come from the germline V gene (reference sequence). CDR3 in amino acids: CASSRGGRTGHYEQYF. CDR3 sequence (DNA): TGTGCCAGTAGTAGGGGGGGGCGGACAGGCCACTACGAGCAGTACTTC.